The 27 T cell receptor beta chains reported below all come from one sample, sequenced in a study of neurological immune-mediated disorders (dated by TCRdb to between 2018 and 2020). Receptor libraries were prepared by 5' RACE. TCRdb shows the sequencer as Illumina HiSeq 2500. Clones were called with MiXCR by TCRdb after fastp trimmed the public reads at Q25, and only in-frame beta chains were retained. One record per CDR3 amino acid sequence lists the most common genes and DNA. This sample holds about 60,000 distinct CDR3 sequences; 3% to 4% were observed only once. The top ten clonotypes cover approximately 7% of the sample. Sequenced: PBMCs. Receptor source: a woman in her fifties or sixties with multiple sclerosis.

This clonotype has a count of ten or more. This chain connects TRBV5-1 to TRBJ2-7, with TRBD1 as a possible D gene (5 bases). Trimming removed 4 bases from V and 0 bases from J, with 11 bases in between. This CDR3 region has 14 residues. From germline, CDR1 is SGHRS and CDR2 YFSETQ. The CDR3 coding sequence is TGCGCCAGCAGCGACCAGGGATTCTCCTACGAGCAGTACTTC. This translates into CASSDQGFSYEQYF.

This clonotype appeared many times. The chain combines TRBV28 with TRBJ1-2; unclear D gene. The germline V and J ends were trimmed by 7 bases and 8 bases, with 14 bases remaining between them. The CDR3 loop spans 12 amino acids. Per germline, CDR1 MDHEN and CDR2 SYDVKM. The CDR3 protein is CASITSEGGYTF. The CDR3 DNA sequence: TGTGCCAGCATTACATCGGAGGGAGGCTACACCTTC.

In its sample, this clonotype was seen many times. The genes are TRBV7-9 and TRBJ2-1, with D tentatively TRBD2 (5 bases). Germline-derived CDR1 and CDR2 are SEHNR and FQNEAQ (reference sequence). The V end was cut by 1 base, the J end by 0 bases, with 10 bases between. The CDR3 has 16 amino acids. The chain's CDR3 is CASSLDPGISYNEQFF. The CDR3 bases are TGTGCCAGCAGCTTAGACCCGGGGATCTCCTACAATGAGCAGTTCTTC.

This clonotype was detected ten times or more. The CDR3 region has the DNA TGCAGTGTCAGCCGCACAGATACGCAGTATTTT. Protein sequence: CSVSRTDTQYF. The chain links TRBV20-1 to TRBJ2-3; D not resolved. Germline V gene sequence: CDR1 DFQATT, CDR2 SNEGSKA (reference sequence). CDR3 length equals 11 residues. Trimming removed 7 bases at V and 1 base at J, with 6 bases between.

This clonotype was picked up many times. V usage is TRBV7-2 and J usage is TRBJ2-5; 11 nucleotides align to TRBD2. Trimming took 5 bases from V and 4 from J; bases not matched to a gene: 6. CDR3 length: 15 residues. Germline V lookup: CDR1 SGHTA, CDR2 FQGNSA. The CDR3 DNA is TGTGCCAGCAGCCAAGTGACTAGCGGGGTAGAGACCCAGTACTTC. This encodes CASSQVTSGVETQYF.

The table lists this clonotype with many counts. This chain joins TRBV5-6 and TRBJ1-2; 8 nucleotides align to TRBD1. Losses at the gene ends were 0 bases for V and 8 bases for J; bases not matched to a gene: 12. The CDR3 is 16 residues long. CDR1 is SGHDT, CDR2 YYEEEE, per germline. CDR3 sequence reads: CASSLGSGGPMGGYTF. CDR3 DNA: TGTGCCAGCAGCTTGGGATCAGGGGGCCCCATGGGAGGCTACACCTTC.

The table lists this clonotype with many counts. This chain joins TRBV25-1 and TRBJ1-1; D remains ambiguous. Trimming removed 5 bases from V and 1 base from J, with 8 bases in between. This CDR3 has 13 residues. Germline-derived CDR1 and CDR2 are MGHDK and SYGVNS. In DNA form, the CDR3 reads TGTGCCAGCAGTAGGACGGGGAACACTGAAGCTTTCTTT. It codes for CASSRTGNTEAFF.

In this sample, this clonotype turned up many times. The CDR3 nucleotides read TGTGCCAGCAGCTGGGCTAGCGGGGGATCCTACGAGCAGTACTTC. It encodes CASSWASGGSYEQYF. The rearrangement uses TRBV11-1 and TRBJ2-7; 10 bases fit TRBD2. The germline gives CDR1 SGHAT, CDR2 FQDESV (reference sequence). Germline trimming cut 4 bases from V and 1 base from J; bases unmatched to any gene: 4. The CDR3 covers 15 residues.

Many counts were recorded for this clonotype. CDR3 sequence: CSAQAGFFYEQYF. The CDR3 bases are TGCAGTGCTCAAGCAGGGTTCTTCTACGAGCAGTACTTC. This rearrangement joins TRBV20-1 to TRBJ2-7, with a tentative D call TRBD1 (5 bases). CDR3 length: 13 residues. Per the germline V gene, CDR1 is DFQATT and CDR2 is SNEGSKA (reference sequence). V gave up 5 bases and J gave up 3 bases, with 14 bases separating them.

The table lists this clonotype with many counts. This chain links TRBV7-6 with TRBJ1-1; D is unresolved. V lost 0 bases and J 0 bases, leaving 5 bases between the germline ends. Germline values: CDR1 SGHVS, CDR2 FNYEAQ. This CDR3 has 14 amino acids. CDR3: CASSLATLNTEAFF. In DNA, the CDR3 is TGTGCCAGCAGCTTAGCGACACTGAACACTGAAGCTTTCTTT.

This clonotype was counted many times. The CDR3 region has the DNA TGTGCCAGCAGTCGGATGAACACTGAAGCTTTCTTT. This sequence encodes CASSRMNTEAFF. The rearrangement uses TRBV12-3 or TRBV12-4 and TRBJ1-1; no firm D call. The V end was cut by 5 bases, the J end by 0 bases, with 4 bases between. The CDR3 consists of 12 residues.

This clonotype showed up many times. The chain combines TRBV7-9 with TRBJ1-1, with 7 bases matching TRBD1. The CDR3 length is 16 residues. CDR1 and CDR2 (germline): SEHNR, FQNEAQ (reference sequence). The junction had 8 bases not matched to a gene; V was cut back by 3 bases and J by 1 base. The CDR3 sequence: CASSLGNRGSNTEAFF. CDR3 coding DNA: TGTGCCAGCAGCTTGGGAAACAGGGGCTCGAACACTGAAGCTTTCTTT.

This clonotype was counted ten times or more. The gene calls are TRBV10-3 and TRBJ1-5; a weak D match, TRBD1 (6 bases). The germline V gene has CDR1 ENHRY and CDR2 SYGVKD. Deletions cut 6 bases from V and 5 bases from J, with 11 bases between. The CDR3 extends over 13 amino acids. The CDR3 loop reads CAIRGAKDQPQHF. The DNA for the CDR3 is TGTGCCATCAGGGGGGCTAAAGATCAGCCCCAGCATTTT.

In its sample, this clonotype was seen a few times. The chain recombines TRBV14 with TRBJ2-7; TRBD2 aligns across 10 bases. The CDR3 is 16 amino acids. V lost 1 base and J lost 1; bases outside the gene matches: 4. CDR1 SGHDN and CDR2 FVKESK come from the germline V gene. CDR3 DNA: TGTGCCAGCAGCCAAGTTGGACTAGCGGCATCCTACGAGCAGTACTTC. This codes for CASSQVGLAASYEQYF.

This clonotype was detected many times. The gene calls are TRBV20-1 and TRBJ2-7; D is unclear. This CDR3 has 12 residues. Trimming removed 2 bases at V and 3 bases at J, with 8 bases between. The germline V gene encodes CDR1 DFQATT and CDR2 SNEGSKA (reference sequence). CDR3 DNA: TGCAGTGCTAGACCTCCAGGCTACGAGCAGTACTTC. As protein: CSARPPGYEQYF.

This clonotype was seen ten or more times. The CDR3 DNA follows: TGTGCCAGCAGTTACCCCGGGTTCCACGAGCAGTACTTC. This sequence encodes CASSYPGFHEQYF. This chain links TRBV6-2 or TRBV6-3 with TRBJ2-7; no reliable D call. V was cut by 2 bases and J by 5 bases, with 10 bases left in between. From germline, CDR1 is MNHEY and CDR2 SVGEGT. This CDR3 has 13 amino acids.

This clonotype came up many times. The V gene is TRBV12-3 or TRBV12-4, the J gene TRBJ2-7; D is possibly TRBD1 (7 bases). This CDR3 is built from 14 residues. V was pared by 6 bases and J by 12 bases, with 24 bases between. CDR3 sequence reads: CASSPMRGQLFLYF. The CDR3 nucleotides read TGTGCCAGCAGCCCAATGCGGGGACAGCTGTTTCTGTACTTC.

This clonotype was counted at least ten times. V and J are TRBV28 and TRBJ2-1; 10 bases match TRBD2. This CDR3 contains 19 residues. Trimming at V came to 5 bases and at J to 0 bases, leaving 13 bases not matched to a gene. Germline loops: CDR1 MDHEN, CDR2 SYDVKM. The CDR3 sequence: CASSGQREGLRSSYNEQFF. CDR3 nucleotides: TGTGCCAGCAGTGGACAGCGGGAGGGCCTGAGGAGCTCCTACAATGAGCAGTTCTTC.

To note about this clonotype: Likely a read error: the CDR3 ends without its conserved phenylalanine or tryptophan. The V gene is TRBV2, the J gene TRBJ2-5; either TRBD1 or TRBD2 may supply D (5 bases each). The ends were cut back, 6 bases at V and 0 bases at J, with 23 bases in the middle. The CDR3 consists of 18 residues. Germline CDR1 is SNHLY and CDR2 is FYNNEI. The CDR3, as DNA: TGTGCCAGCAGGGACACCACCCCCGAGCGGCTGTACCAAGAGACCCAGTACTGC. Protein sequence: CASRDTTPERLYQETQYC.

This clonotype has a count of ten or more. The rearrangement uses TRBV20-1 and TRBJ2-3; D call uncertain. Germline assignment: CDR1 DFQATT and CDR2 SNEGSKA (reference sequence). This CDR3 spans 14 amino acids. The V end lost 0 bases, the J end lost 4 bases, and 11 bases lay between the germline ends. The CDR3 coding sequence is TGCAGTGCTAGAGATTTAGGGTTGGCAGATACGCAGTATTTT. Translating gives CSARDLGLADTQYF.

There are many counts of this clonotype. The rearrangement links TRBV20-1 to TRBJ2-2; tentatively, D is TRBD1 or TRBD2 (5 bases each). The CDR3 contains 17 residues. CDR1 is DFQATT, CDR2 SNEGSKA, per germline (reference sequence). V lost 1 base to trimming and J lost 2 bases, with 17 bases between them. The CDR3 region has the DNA TGCAGTGCTAGAGTTAACGGGGCCTCCCCCAACACCGGGGAGCTGTTTTTT. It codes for CSARVNGASPNTGELFF.

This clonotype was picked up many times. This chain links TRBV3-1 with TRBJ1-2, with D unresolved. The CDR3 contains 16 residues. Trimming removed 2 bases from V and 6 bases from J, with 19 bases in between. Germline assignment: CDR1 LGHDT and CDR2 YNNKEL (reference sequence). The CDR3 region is CASSQQFLRNWDGYTF. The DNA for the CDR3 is TGTGCCAGCAGCCAACAGTTTCTTCGGAATTGGGATGGCTACACCTTC.

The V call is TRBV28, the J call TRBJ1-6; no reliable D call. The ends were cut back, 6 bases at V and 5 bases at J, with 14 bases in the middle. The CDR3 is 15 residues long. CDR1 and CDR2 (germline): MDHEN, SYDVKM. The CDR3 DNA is TGTGCCAGCAGCTCCCTGAACCCCGATAATTCACCCCTCCACTTT. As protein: CASSSLNPDNSPLHF.

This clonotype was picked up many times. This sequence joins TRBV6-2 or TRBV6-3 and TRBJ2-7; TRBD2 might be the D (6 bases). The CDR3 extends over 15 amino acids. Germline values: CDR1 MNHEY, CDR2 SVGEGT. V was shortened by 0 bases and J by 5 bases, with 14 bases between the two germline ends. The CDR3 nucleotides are TGTGCCAGCAGTTACTCGAAGGGAGGAGGCGACGAGCAGTACTTC. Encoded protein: CASSYSKGGGDEQYF.

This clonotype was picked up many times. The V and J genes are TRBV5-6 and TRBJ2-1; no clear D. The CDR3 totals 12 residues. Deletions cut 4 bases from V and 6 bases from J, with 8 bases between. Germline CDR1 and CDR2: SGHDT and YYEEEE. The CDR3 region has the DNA TGTGCCAGCAGCCTGAGACGCAATGAGCAGTTCTTC. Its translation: CASSLRRNEQFF.

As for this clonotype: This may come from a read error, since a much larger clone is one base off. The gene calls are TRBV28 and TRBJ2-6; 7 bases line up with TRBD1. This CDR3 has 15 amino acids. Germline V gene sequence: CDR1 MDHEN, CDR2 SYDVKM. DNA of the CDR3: TGTGCCAGCAGTTTAGGACAGGCCGGGGCCAAAGTCCTGACTTTC. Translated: CASSLGQAGAKVLTF. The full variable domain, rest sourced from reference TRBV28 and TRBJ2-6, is DVKVTQSSRYLVKRTGEKVFLECVQDMDHENMFWYRQDPGLGLRLIYFSYDVKMKEKGDIPEGYSVSREKKERFSLILESASTNQTSMYLCASSLGQAGAKVLTFGAGSRLTVL.

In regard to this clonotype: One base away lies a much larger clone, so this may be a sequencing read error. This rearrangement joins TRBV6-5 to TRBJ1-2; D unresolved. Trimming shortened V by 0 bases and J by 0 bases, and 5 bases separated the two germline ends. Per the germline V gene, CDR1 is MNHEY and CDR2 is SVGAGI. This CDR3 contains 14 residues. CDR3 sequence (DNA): TGTGCCAGCAGTTACTCAAGTGCTAACTATGGCTACACCTTC. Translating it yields CASSYSSANYGYTF.